The rows below give T cell receptor beta chains drawn from one sample of a study of CD8+CD57+ T cells in acquired aplastic anemia. In TCRdb, the reads were re-called with MiXCR into one record per CDR3 protein. The sample yields about 220,000 distinct CDR3 sequences, approximately 35% seen once. The specimen was sorted CD4+, CD8+, or CD8+CD57+ T cells (not recorded which) from PBMCs. The receptor set was obtained from a human donor in good health, serving as a control. Each CDR3 is given with its conserved first and last residue. The order of the fields is V gene, J gene, clone size, D gene, CDR3 DNA, CDR3 protein. D genes are given only for firm matches. Clone size is stated in some rows and not others, as once, few, many or a class when expanded.

TRBV4-1	TRBJ1-4	-	-	TGCGCCAGCAGCCCAAGAACAACAGGGCTTAATGAAAAACTGTTTTTT	CASSPRTTGLNEKLFF
TRBV11-2	TRBJ2-1	few	TRBD2	TGTGCCAGCAGCTCCCGAAGGTGGGGGACTACCCCCAATGAGCAGTTCTTC	CASSSRRWGTTPNEQFF
TRBV2	TRBJ2-1	-	TRBD2	TGTGCCAGCAGTGGACAACTAGCGGGAGGTATCAATGAGCAGTTCTTC	CASSGQLAGGINEQFF
TRBV11-3	TRBJ1-1	-	TRBD1	TGTGCCAGCAGCTTCCAGGGGGCGAGCGGAGCTTTCTTT	CASSFQGASGAFF
TRBV25-1	TRBJ1-4	few	-	TGTGCCAGCAGCTCGGCAGGGACAACTAATGAAAAACTGTTTTTT	CASSSAGTTNEKLFF
TRBV18	TRBJ1-4	few	-	TGTGCCAGCTCCCCGGTGGGCTCAACTAATGAAAAACTGTTTTTT	CASSPVGSTNEKLFF
TRBV9	TRBJ1-2	-	TRBD1	TGTGCCAGCAGCGCCCAAACAGGGGTCTATGGCTACACCTTC	CASSAQTGVYGYTF
TRBV15	TRBJ2-1	many	-	TGTGCCACCAGCATCCCGATCGGCCCGCGGAATGAGCAGTTCTTC	CATSIPIGPRNEQFF
TRBV9	TRBJ1-6	many	TRBD1	TGTGCCAGCAGCCTCTCCGGGACAGGGAATTCACCCCTCCACTTT	CASSLSGTGNSPLHF
TRBV4-1	TRBJ2-4	-	-	TGCGCCAGCAGCCCAAGCCCTCTAGCGAACTCAGCCAAAAACATTCAGTACTTC	CASSPSPLANSAKNIQYF
TRBV7-9	TRBJ2-7	many	-	TGTGCCAGCAGCTTATTCAGGGGCGAAGGGTACGAGCAGTACTTC	CASSLFRGEGYEQYF
TRBV29-1	TRBJ1-1	-	-	TGCAGCTTCCGGACGGGTAACACTGAAGCTTTCTTT	CSFRTGNTEAFF
TRBV2	TRBJ1-3	many	-	TGTGCCAGCATTCAGGAACACCCGAGCTCTGGAAACACCATATATTTT	CASIQEHPSSGNTIYF
TRBV9	TRBJ1-1	-	-	TGTGCCAGCAGCGTAAGGGGGGAGAACACTGAAGCTTTCTTT	CASSVRGENTEAFF
TRBV10-3	TRBJ2-7	-	-	TGTGCCATAAAGATTCGTCAATTGGGAGAATACGAGCAGTACTTC	CAIKIRQLGEYEQYF
TRBV2	TRBJ2-7	many	-	TGTGCCAGCAGTGAAGTTAAGGGGTTCTACGAGCAGTACTTC	CASSEVKGFYEQYF
TRBV10-3	TRBJ2-5	many	-	TGTGCCATCAGTGTAGGTGAGACCCAGTACTTC	CAISVGETQYF
TRBV7-2	TRBJ2-7	many	-	TGTGCCAGCAGCAGGGAACCCTACGAGCAGTACTTC	CASSREPYEQYF
TRBV20-1	TRBJ1-5	many	TRBD1	TGCAGTGCTAGGGATACAGGGGGAGTAGGTCAGCCCCAGCATTTT	CSARDTGGVGQPQHF
TRBV20-1	TRBJ2-3	many	TRBD2	TGCAGTGCTTCGGGACTAGCGGGGGGAAGAGAGCAGTATTTT	CSASGLAGGREQYF
TRBV13	TRBJ2-5	few	TRBD1	TGTGCCAGCAGCGGCGGACAGGGGTGGGAGACCCAGTACTTC	CASSGGQGWETQYF
TRBV25-1	TRBJ2-1	-	TRBD2	TGTGCCAGCAGTGGAGCTAGCGGGAGTTCCTATGAGCAGTTCTTC	CASSGASGSSYEQFF
TRBV18	TRBJ1-4	-	-	TGTGCCAGCTCACCACAGCAGGCCGGCGAAAAACTGTTTTTT	CASSPQQAGEKLFF
TRBV28	TRBJ1-2	few	-	TGTGCCAGCAGTTTTAGCCAGGCAGGGTACACCTTC	CASSFSQAGYTF
TRBV7-3	TRBJ1-1	many	-	-	CASSFLWGTEAFF
TRBV7-8	TRBJ2-7	many	-	TGTGCCAGCAGCCGGGTCTCGGGGGAGACCTACGAGCAGTACTTC	CASSRVSGETYEQYF
TRBV11-2	TRBJ1-3	few	-	TGTGCCAGCAGCTTAGATAGAGACAGAGGAAACACCATATATTTT	CASSLDRDRGNTIYF
TRBV2	TRBJ1-6	many	-	TGTGCCAGCAGGGAGGGAAATTCACCCCTCCACTTT	CASREGNSPLHF
TRBV19	TRBJ1-5	many	-	TGTGCCAGTAGTATACGGTTAGCTGGGCAGCTAAATCAGCCCCAGCATTTT	CASSIRLAGQLNQPQHF
TRBV5-1	TRBJ2-3	many	TRBD2	TGCGCCAGCAGCCCTGGGACTAGCGGGGGGGCAGATACGCAGTATTTT	CASSPGTSGGADTQYF
TRBV19	TRBJ1-5	-	-	TGTGCCAGTAGTATGGGGTTCAATCAGCCCCAGCATTTT	CASSMGFNQPQHF
TRBV7-9	TRBJ2-1	many	-	TGTGCCAGCAGCTTATTAGGAGGGGGTGTTATCGATGAGCAGTTCTTC	CASSLLGGGVIDEQFF
TRBV2	TRBJ2-3	many	-	TGTGCCAGCAGGTGGGGGGCGGGTCCGGATACGCAGTATTTT	CASRWGAGPDTQYF
TRBV2	TRBJ2-5	many	-	TGTGCCAGCAGAGGCAGCGAAGAGACCCAGTACTTC	CASRGSEETQYF
TRBV12-5	TRBJ1-1	-	-	TGTGCTAGTGGTTCGGGGGTGATGAACACTGAAGCTTTCTTT	CASGSGVMNTEAFF
TRBV7-9	TRBJ1-1	many	-	TGTGCCAGCAGCTGGGGGACGGAAGCTTTCTTT	CASSWGTEAFF
TRBV2	TRBJ1-1	-	-	TGTGCCAGCAGTGAAGTCCAAAGGGCTGAAGCTTTCTTT	CASSEVQRAEAFF
TRBV12-3/TRBV12-4	TRBJ1-1	many	-	TGTGCCAGCAGCCTCAGTCCGATGAACACTGAAGCTTTCTTT	CASSLSPMNTEAFF
TRBV12-3/TRBV12-4	TRBJ1-2	few	TRBD1	TGTGCCAGCAGCCCCGGACAGGCGGACGACTATGGCTACACCTTC	CASSPGQADDYGYTF
TRBV12-3/TRBV12-4	TRBJ1-5	few	-	TGTGCCAGCGGGGGGGGGGCAGGCCAGCCCCAGCATTTT	CASGGGAGQPQHF
TRBV10-3	TRBJ1-2	-	TRBD1	TGTGCCATTAGGGACAGGGTGGCCAACACAAACTATGGCTACACCTTC	CAIRDRVANTNYGYTF
TRBV12-3/TRBV12-4	TRBJ1-1	-	TRBD1	TGTGCCAGCAGTTTCTGGACAGGGAACACTGAAGCTTTCTTT	CASSFWTGNTEAFF
TRBV2	TRBJ2-4	-	-	TGTGCCAGCAAGGGGACCTCGACCGCGGACATTCAGTACTTC	CASKGTSTADIQYF
TRBV2	TRBJ2-1	-	-	TGTGCCAGCAGTGAAAAAACAGGGAGACGCTACAATGAGCAGTTCTTC	CASSEKTGRRYNEQFF